This TCR beta chain was sequenced for a study of cytomegalovirus exposure and HLA in healthy donors (TCRdb year 2017). Concerning the study at large: An earlier analysis of some 600 of the donors reported approximately 260 Gb of sequence data and 117 million unique TCR beta sequences obtained from about 200 million T cells. To predict cytomegalovirus infection status, the study combined high-throughput TCR immunosequencing, statistical association of individual TCRs with disease status, and machine learning. Across 398 genotyped donors of the cohort, an average of approximately 240,000 unique TCR beta nucleotide sequences per donor were sequenced, and roughly a sixth of those sequences were non-productive. Both class I and class II loci were covered by HLA typing, at four-digit resolution. A later genetic analysis took genome-wide SNP genotypes for about three fifths of the 666 donors and used that subset as a discovery cohort. Of the roughly 400 genotyped donors, approximately 81% were placed in the genetic ancestry cluster associated with self-reported Caucasian donors. The number of donors typed differed by locus, with about 629-630 for A, B, C, DRB1 and DQB1, 522 for DQA1, 600 to 610 for DPA1, and 472 for DPB1. The study profiled the T cell repertoires of more than 500 subjects by immunosequencing and related them to cytomegalovirus serostatus. Roughly 5 DR-DQ haplotypes were treated as single units for association and clustering because of strong linkage in the cohort. In addition to the first cohort of several hundred subjects, a separate validation cohort of about 120 different subjects was used. An earlier analysis of approximately 630 of the donors applied high-throughput TCR beta sequencing to assess whether each TCR beta V gene segment acted as functional or pseudogenic. Rather than drawing on any new phenotypic data, the later analysis identified candidate immune exposures from TCR beta sequences and the way those sequences occurred across donors. About 280 gigabases of sequencing data and around 80 million unique TCR sequences made up an early release that covered some 640 HLA-typed donors. In a later analysis, previously published TCR beta repertoires from 550 to 750 donors were re-analyzed and high-resolution HLA genotyping was added so that TCR occurrence patterns could be studied. All discovery cohort repertoires had been generated on a single sequencing platform. The study aimed to test whether cataloging public T cell receptors could reveal signatures of past pathogen exposure. Donor age, sex, ethnicity and CMV serostatus were compiled together with the repertoire data.

As regards this clone: Its antigen is not yet known. No qualities accompany the bases; no much larger clone lies one base away.

Receptor amplification or capture employed the immunoSEQ multiplex PCR assay. For the multiplex PCR, a mixture combining 60 forward primers for TCR Vbeta segments and 13 reverse primers for TCR Jbeta segments was used. The CDR3 region of rearranged TCR beta genes was amplified from genomic DNA with a multiplex PCR assay. Amplified TCR beta libraries were sequenced as 87-base-pair reads on the Illumina HiSeq System. Per the authors' processing: In a later analysis, around 80 million unique TCR beta chains were counted across the 650 to 700 repertoires, and roughly 11 million of these chains were shared by at least two donors. Raw reads were error-corrected and collapsed into unique sequences with a nearest-neighbor algorithm that merged closely related sequences to remove PCR and sequencing errors. Alignment of CDR3 sequences to IMGT reference sequences was used to assign V, D and J gene segments. For a sequence to be retained, a match of at least six nucleotides to both a V gene segment and a J gene segment was required. Rearrangements were classified as productive when the CDR3 lacked stop codons and remained in frame with V and J, and all other rearrangements were classified as non-productive. CDR3 was defined by IMGT convention, running from the second conserved V-encoded cysteine to the conserved J-encoded phenylalanine. Sequences without an unambiguous match to a single V gene segment were excluded from the earlier analysis of over 500 of the donors. In an earlier analysis of almost 600 of the donors, a V segment was called functional when productive rearrangements were above 56.7%, and segregating when the standard deviation between donors exceeded 5%. A statistical classification framework was built to diagnose cytomegalovirus status from the catalog of TCR beta chain sequences. In a later analysis, TCR nucleotide sequences were compared against IMGT/GENE-DB human TR gene sequences so that V and J genes could be assigned. A later analysis assigned CDR3 sequences and most-parsimonious VDJ recombination scenarios with the TCRdist pipeline. In a later analysis, each TCR beta chain was defined by its CDR3 amino acid sequence together with its V-gene family, and reads without a unique V-gene family were excluded. To address suspected cross-contamination and a sequencing artifact, a later analysis removed 550 to 750 highly shared, low-generation-probability nucleotide sequences. A later analysis calculated a clonal expansion index for each public chain from normalized within-repertoire ranks of inferred template counts. In a later analysis, generation probabilities were computed with a VDJ recombination model fitted to out-of-frame rearrangements, and the resulting probabilities were checked against IGoR. In a later analysis, TCR-TCR, TCR-HLA and TCR-CMV co-occurrence was scored with hypergeometric tests, and a repertoire-size bias correction was applied to TCR pairs. False discovery rates were estimated in a later analysis by permuting HLA or CMV assignments 20 times. In a later analysis, co-occurring TCRs were grouped using DBSCAN, and TCRdist sequence similarity was added for clustering within HLA-allele-positive subsets. Co-occurrence clustering excluded repertoires with fewer than 30,000 or more than 120,000 public chains, plus five with anomalous nucleotide sharing. TCRdb took over this immuneACCESS table, retaining in-frame rearrangements with V and J assigned. Such tables are incomplete; in checked studies, under half of the missing clones stem from an unresolved V gene, and the remainder is unexplained. V and J calls and clone size follow that table, whereas D and trimming were derived from the DNA. This sample comprises around 130,000 clones, about 76% of them detected only once. The ten largest make up 5.5% to 7% of the sample.

The cohort consisted of hundreds of healthy bone marrow donors. Cohort members were all nominally healthy when sampled, although unrecorded immune exposures were likely present. The donor tested CMV seropositive and was one of the 289 seropositive cohort members. A peripheral blood sample was collected from each donor, and TCR beta sequencing was performed on peripheral blood mononuclear cells. Genomic DNA was extracted from the blood cell samples with the Qiagen DNeasy Blood Extraction Kit. After removal of 2 bases from V and 3 bases from J, the junction retains 7 bases not matched to a gene. Reading the germline V gene gives CDR1 MNHEY and CDR2 SVGAGI. Counted from cysteine to phenylalanine, this CDR3 has 15 amino acids. Only the CDR3 DNA is retained, 45 bases long and in frame from the first base. Paper-wide results and their limitations: In an earlier analysis of some 500 of the donors, most TCR beta V segments were observed in productive rearrangements about 90% or about 30% of the time, broadly matching IMGT annotations. Across donors, most TCR sequences were observed very rarely, whereas some public TCRs were present in many individuals. In a later analysis, TCR association rates were found to vary across HLA loci, with the most associated TCRs seen for DRB1 alleles and the fewest for HLA-C alleles. Correlated functional status among segregating V segments might reflect linkage disequilibrium, but an unknown experimental factor could not be ruled out. Because counts were too low, roughly 18 rarely observed V segments, including chromosome 9 orphons, were left out of the earlier analysis of 587 of the donors. Several of the top co-occurrence clusters appeared to be linked to parvovirus B19, influenza, CMV and Epstein-Barr virus, according to a later analysis. Specific HLA alleles were associated with 15,000 to 20,000 TCR beta sequences at a false discovery rate of 0.05 in a later analysis. In a later analysis, HLA-associated TCR beta chains were found to be more clonally expanded and to have lower generation probabilities than equally common non-associated chains. A further reported finding was that TCR beta sequences accurately predicted the HLA-A and HLA-B alleles for most subjects in the first cohort. The cohort was sequenced for TCR beta chains only, and without alpha or paired-chain data the features that could be detected were limited. An association between a missense DCLRE1C variant and V-gene and J-gene trimming of TCR beta chains was found in a later genetic analysis and replicated in an independent cohort. The study listed approximately 160 TCR beta chains as associated with cytomegalovirus. The classifier was reported to diagnose cytomegalovirus status with high specificity and sensitivity in both the original and validation cohorts. For the cohort, immune exposure information was limited to CMV serostatus. A few of the identified cytomegalovirus-associated TCR beta chains were confirmed in vitro to be specific for cytomegalovirus antigens. When HLA alleles, especially DR and DQ, strongly co-occurred, attributing TCR associations to individual alleles was difficult. In a later genetic analysis, fewer N-insertions in productive TCRs were reported among donors in an Asian-associated ancestry cluster than the 666-donor mean. The authors suggested that the approach could potentially be extended to other disease states and immunological phenotypes. Some IMGT-functional V segments, including TRBV6-2 and TRBV6-3, could not be distinguished by the 87-base-pair reads and were therefore excluded. HLA typing was unavailable for some donors at each locus, so association tests used only the typed subset. Presence/absence analyses assumed roughly uniform sequencing depth across donors, an assumption that may not hold. A cluster of highly shared sequence variants was judged likely to represent a technical artifact of the sequencing pipeline. A later analysis found that most CMV-associated TCR beta chains appeared HLA-restricted, with HLA associations seemingly driven largely by CMV exposure.

The V and J genes are TRBV6-5 and TRBJ2-7, and 7 junctional nucleotides match TRBD1. The sequenced sample was PBMCs. This clonotype originated in a man in his forties or fifties in good health and CMV-seropositive. This receptor has the CDR3 CASSYRDSGIYEQYF. The nucleotides read TGTGCCAGCAGTTACCGGGACAGTGGGATCTACGAGCAGTACTTC.